These 29 T cell receptor beta chains were all obtained from the same sample, sequenced in a study of early T cells in non-severe SARS-CoV-2 infection. Using its own MiXCR run on the 5' RACE reads, TCRdb lists one record per CDR3 protein. The sample shows 75,000 to 80,000 distinct CDR3 sequences, about 16% of them seen only once. The sequenced sample was whole blood. Every receptor here comes from an adult who was a healthcare worker with PCR-confirmed SARS-CoV-2 infection or an uninfected control (not recorded which).

This clonotype was counted a few times. The chain combines TRBV29-1 with TRBJ1-1, with D tentatively TRBD1 (5 bases). The CDR3 is made up of 11 amino acids. Germline CDR1 and CDR2: SQVTM and ANQGSEA. CDR3 DNA: TGCAGAGCGGGGAGGGGTACTGAAGCTTTCTTT. Its protein is CRAGRGTEAFF.

The J gene is TRBJ2-1, the V gene TRBV6-2 or TRBV6-3; D assignment may be TRBD1 or TRBD2 (6 bases each). The CDR3 extends over 15 amino acids. Germline CDR1 MNHEY, CDR2 SVGEGT. The germline V and J ends were trimmed by 6 bases and 2 bases, with 14 bases remaining between them. The DNA of the CDR3 is TGTGCCAGCAGCGAGGGGGGAGGCCCCTACAATGAGCAGTTCTTC. It encodes CASSEGGGPYNEQFF.

The chain is built from TRBV7-2 and TRBJ2-2; D is unclear. V gave up 6 bases and J gave up 0 bases, with 14 bases separating them. Germline assignment: CDR1 SGHTA and CDR2 FQGNSA. This CDR3 is 16 amino acids long. CDR3 in DNA: TGTGCCAGCAGGCCGTCTGGCGTGGCGAACACCGGGGAGCTGTTTTTT. Residues: CASRPSGVANTGELFF.

This clonotype was detected only a few times. The V and J genes are TRBV28 and TRBJ1-1; no definite D call. The V and J ends lost 8 bases and 3 bases respectively, with 22 bases between them. The CDR3 runs 16 residues. From germline, CDR1 is MDHEN and CDR2 SYDVKM. This CDR3 reads CASPPFGRSSHTEAFF. CDR3 in DNA: TGTGCCAGCCCCCCCTTCGGGCGAAGTTCGCACACTGAAGCTTTCTTT.

This clonotype has just a few counts. The rearrangement uses TRBV11-2 and TRBJ2-3; either TRBD1 or TRBD2 may fit D (5 bases each). CDR1 and CDR2 (germline): SGHAT, FQNNGV. V was pared by 6 bases and J by 4 bases, with 17 bases between. This CDR3 has 15 amino acids. The CDR3 nucleotides read TGTGCCAGCAGTCTCGTCGCGAGGGGCCCAGATACGCAGTATTTT. Its protein is CASSLVARGPDTQYF.

This clonotype came up a few times. J is TRBJ2-3 and V is TRBV20-1, with D perhaps TRBD1 (6 bases). The germline V gene has CDR1 DFQATT and CDR2 SNEGSKA (reference sequence). V was cut by 6 bases and J by 2 bases, with 15 bases left in between. This CDR3 has 14 residues. The CDR3 sequence is CSARKTGLTDTQYF. Here the CDR3 DNA reads TGCAGTGCCCGCAAGACAGGCCTCACAGATACGCAGTATTTT.

The chain uses TRBV29-1 and TRBJ2-5; no definite D call. CDR3 size: 13 residues. CDR1 and CDR2 from the germline V gene are SQVTM and ANQGSEA. Trimming pared 3 bases from V and 2 bases from J, leaving 10 bases between. Written as DNA, the CDR3 is TGCAGCGTTGAGGGATGGATACAAGAGACCCAGTACTTC. Amino acids: CSVEGWIQETQYF. Variable domain in full (rest from reference TRBV29-1 and TRBJ2-5): SAVISQKPSRDICQRGTSLTIQCQVDSQVTMMFWYRQQPGQSLTLIATANQGSEATYESGFVIDKFPISRPNLTFSTLTVSNMSPEDSSIYLCSVEGWIQETQYFGPGTRLLVL.

This chain links TRBV12-3 or TRBV12-4 with TRBJ1-1; no clear D gene. This CDR3 region has 16 residues. Trimming shortened V by 7 bases and J by 3 bases, and 21 bases separated the two germline ends. The CDR3 DNA reads TGTGCCAGCATGAGCCAACACGGGGTGAGGTACACTGAAGCTTTCTTT. It yields the protein CASMSQHGVRYTEAFF.

This chain's CDR3 is CASGPLWDNYGYTF. DNA for the CDR3: TGTGCCAGCGGACCGCTTTGGGACAACTATGGCTACACCTTC. The chain couples TRBV28 to TRBJ1-2; weak D call: TRBD1 (5 bases). This CDR3 comprises 14 residues. V gave up 8 bases and J gave up 2 bases, with 15 bases separating them. Germline-derived CDR1 and CDR2 are MDHEN and SYDVKM.

The J gene is TRBJ2-1, the V gene TRBV20-1, with D perhaps being TRBD1 or TRBD2 (7 bases each). The V end was cut by 4 bases, the J end by 9 bases, with 16 bases between. The CDR3 sequence is 13 residues long. Germline CDR1 DFQATT, CDR2 SNEGSKA (reference sequence). The CDR3 loop is CSAKNRGGVEQFF. In nucleotides, the CDR3 is TGCAGTGCTAAAAACAGGGGAGGGGTTGAGCAGTTCTTC.

This clonotype was detected a few times. V gene TRBV29-1 combines with J gene TRBJ2-7, with 8 bases identical to TRBD1. Germline CDR1 reads SQVTM; CDR2 reads ANQGSEA. The CDR3 length is 13 residues. With 3 bases clipped from V and 3 bases from J, the junction kept 4 bases outside the gene matches. The CDR3 protein is CSVEAGGGYEQYF. The CDR3 DNA sequence: TGCAGCGTTGAGGCAGGGGGCGGCTACGAGCAGTACTTC.

At least ten counts were recorded for this clonotype. The chain is built from TRBV7-2 and TRBJ2-7; 10 bases are shared with TRBD2. CDR3 size: 15 residues. After removal of 1 base from V and 2 bases from J, the junction contained 2 bases not matched to a gene. Germline V gene lookup returns CDR1 SGHTA and CDR2 FQGNSA. The CDR3 here is CASSLVLAGPYEQYF. CDR3 coding DNA: TGTGCCAGCAGCTTAGTACTAGCGGGACCCTACGAGCAGTACTTC.

V is TRBV6-5 and J is TRBJ2-1; no clear D. V shed 6 bases and J shed 5 bases, with 20 bases lying between them. The CDR3 length is 16 residues. CDR1 and CDR2 (germline): MNHEY, SVGAGI. The CDR3 coding sequence is TGTGCCAGCAGCCCCGGCCGCGAGCCCAGAAACAATGAGCAGTTCTTC. Encoded protein: CASSPGREPRNNEQFF.

This clonotype was recorded a few times. CDR3 sequence (DNA): TGCAGTGCTAGAGGGACCGCCGGGAAAGAGACCCAGTACTTC. It specifies CSARGTAGKETQYF. The rearrangement links TRBV20-1 to TRBJ2-5; possible D gene TRBD2, 5 bases. CDR3 size: 14 residues. CDR1 is DFQATT, CDR2 SNEGSKA, per germline (reference sequence). V lost 1 base to trimming and J lost 3 bases, with 12 bases between them.

The chain uses TRBV10-3 and TRBJ1-5; D is unclear. This CDR3 region has 14 residues. V was pared by 4 bases and J by 0 bases, with 7 bases between. The V gene's germline CDR1 is ENHRY and CDR2 SYGVKD. This CDR3 reads CAISGEFSNQPQHF. The CDR3, as DNA: TGTGCCATCAGTGGAGAGTTTAGCAATCAGCCCCAGCATTTT.

The chain links TRBV19 to TRBJ1-1; 11 positions match TRBD1. With 3 bases clipped from V and 4 bases from J, the junction kept 4 bases outside the gene matches. The CDR3 sequence is 15 residues long. CDR1 and CDR2 from the germline V gene are LNHDA and SQIVND (reference sequence). CDR3 DNA: TGTGCCAGTAGTATCTGGGACAGGGGGTGCACTGAAGCTTTCTTT. It codes for CASSIWDRGCTEAFF.

This sequence joins TRBV2 and TRBJ2-7; weak D call: TRBD1 (5 bases). The J call could be wrong; TRBJ2-1 is a better fit for the DNA end. The CDR3 has 12 amino acids. Per germline, CDR1 SNHLY and CDR2 FYNNEI. The CDR3 DNA is TGTGCCAGCAAGAGAGACAGAGGCGAGCAGTTCTTC. Translated, it gives CASKRDRGEQFF.

In this sample, this clonotype turned up a few times. CDR3: CASSTGTGDEKLFF. The CDR3 region has the DNA TGCGCCAGCAGTACCGGGACCGGAGACGAAAAACTGTTTTTT. The chain employs TRBV5-1 and TRBJ1-4; maybe TRBD1 (5 bases). Germline loops: CDR1 SGHRS, CDR2 YFSETQ. The CDR3 runs to 14 residues. The V gene lost 5 bases and the J gene lost 8 bases, with 16 bases spanning the gap.

This clonotype has just a few counts. V and J are TRBV19 and TRBJ2-7, with D possibly TRBD1 on 6 matching bases. V dropped 7 bases and J dropped 3 bases, with 16 bases sitting between them. This CDR3 comprises 14 residues. Germline CDR1 is LNHDA and CDR2 is SQIVND (reference sequence). The chain's CDR3 is CASTPTGGIYEQYF. The CDR3 coding sequence is TGTGCCAGTACCCCGACAGGTGGAATCTACGAGCAGTACTTC.

This clonotype was counted many times. This chain joins TRBV21-1 and TRBJ2-5; TRBD1, the table's D call, lacks a check against the DNA. TRBV21-1 is annotated as a pseudogene. This CDR3 comprises 12 residues. The CDR3 loop reads CARDRTVETQYF. Written as DNA, the CDR3 is TGTGCCAGAGACAGGACGGTGGAGACCCAGTACTTC.

J is TRBJ1-1 and V is TRBV7-2; 9 bases line up with TRBD1. The germline V gene encodes CDR1 SGHTA and CDR2 FQGNSA. The CDR3 has 17 residues. The ends lost 4 bases at V and 0 bases at J; junction bases unmatched: 9. The CDR3 is CASSSTGGTRLNTEAFF. CDR3 bases: TGTGCCAGCAGCTCCACAGGGGGCACGAGGCTGAACACTGAAGCTTTCTTT.

The chain combines TRBV7-8 with TRBJ1-3, with D hard to call. The V gene lost 4 bases and the J gene lost 4 bases, with 14 bases spanning the gap. Germline V gives CDR1 SGHVS, CDR2 FQNEAQ. There are 15 residues in the CDR3. CDR3 region: CASSSWASEGNTIYF. CDR3 DNA: TGTGCCAGCAGCTCCTGGGCCAGCGAGGGAAACACCATATATTTT. Filled out from reference TRBV7-8 and TRBJ1-3, the complete variable domain reads GAGVSQSPRYKVAKRGQDVALRCDPISGHVSLFWYQQALGQGPEFLTYFQNEAQLDKSGLPSDRFFAERPEGSVSTLKIQRTQQEDSAVYLCASSSWASEGNTIYFGEGSWLTVV.

The V gene is TRBV4-1, the J gene TRBJ1-1; maybe TRBD1 (5 bases). Trimming removed 3 bases from V and 5 bases from J, with 19 bases in between. Germline-derived CDR1 and CDR2 are MGHRA and YSYEKL. This CDR3 comprises 16 residues. Written as DNA, the CDR3 is TGCGCCAGCAGCCATGGGTCTGGCAGGGCTTATACTGAAGCTTTCTTT. Its protein is CASSHGSGRAYTEAFF.

The CDR3 DNA follows: TGTGCCAGCAGCCAAGAAACCCTCAACACCGGGGAGCTGTTTTTT. It encodes CASSQETLNTGELFF. The chain couples TRBV4-2 to TRBJ2-2; D remains ambiguous. CDR3 length: 15 residues. Deletions cut 0 bases from V and 2 bases from J, with 7 bases between. Germline V gene sequence: CDR1 LGHNA, CDR2 YNFKEQ.

This clonotype was counted a few times. The genes are TRBV20-1 and TRBJ2-1, with a possible D match to TRBD1 (5 bases). Trimming left V 0 bases short and J 4 bases short, with 13 bases between. The length of the CDR3 is 15 residues. Germline V gene data show CDR1 as DFQATT and CDR2 as SNEGSKA (reference sequence). This chain's CDR3 is CSAREPWGTYNEQFF. The CDR3 region has the DNA TGCAGTGCTAGAGAGCCCTGGGGCACTTACAATGAGCAGTTCTTC.

This chain's CDR3 is CASSYLQGRDTIYF. The CDR3 nucleotides are TGTGCCAGCAGTTACTTACAGGGGCGGGACACCATATATTTT. This chain joins TRBV28 and TRBJ1-3; 7 bases agree with TRBD1. From germline, CDR1 is MDHEN and CDR2 SYDVKM. The CDR3 is 14 residues long. V lost 4 bases, J lost 8 bases, and 8 bases stayed unmatched.

Many counts were recorded for this clonotype. The V and J genes are TRBV6-5 and TRBJ2-2, with D perhaps matching TRBD2 (6 bases). Per germline, CDR1 MNHEY and CDR2 SVGAGI. Trimming took off 6 bases at V and 6 bases at J, with 17 bases between the two ends. CDR3 length: 15 amino acids. The DNA of the CDR3 is TGTGCCAGCAGATTACGGGACTCCCTCCCCGGGGAGCTGTTTTTT. Amino acids: CASRLRDSLPGELFF.

The V call is TRBV11-2, the J call TRBJ2-5, with no clear D. Per the germline V gene, CDR1 is SGHAT and CDR2 is FQNNGV. The CDR3 is made up of 13 amino acids. The germline V and J ends were trimmed by 3 bases and 5 bases, with 10 bases remaining between them. The CDR3 loop reads CASSFAYSETQYF. The CDR3 DNA is TGTGCCAGCAGCTTTGCGTATTCGGAGACCCAGTACTTC.

This clonotype was observed a handful of times. The chain recombines TRBV20-1 with TRBJ2-7; 7 bases line up with TRBD1. V dropped 0 bases and J dropped 3; count of bases not matched to a gene: 5. CDR1 and CDR2 from the germline V gene are DFQATT and SNEGSKA (reference sequence). The CDR3 length is 14 residues. The CDR3 DNA reads as TGCAGTGCTAGAGATCGGAACAGGGGCTACGAGCAGTACTTC. Encoded protein: CSARDRNRGYEQYF.